This TCR beta chain is drawn from a study of T cell changes during pregnancy in multiple sclerosis. This CDR3 spans 15 amino acids. V lost 0 bases, J lost 2 bases, and 11 bases lay in between. Germline loops: CDR1 GTSNPN, CDR2 SVGIG (reference sequence). The repertoire was sequenced with immunoSEQ multiplex PCR; TCRdb's copy has only in-frame clones and lacks some. Among about 73,000 clones listed, roughly 90% were seen once. This sequence originates from a female donor in good health, enrolled as a control in a pregnancy study. The sample was peripheral blood, taken after pregnancy. V and J are TRBV30 and TRBJ1-5; D might be TRBD1 (5 bases). The CDR3 protein is CAWSVLGVGNQPQHF. The CDR3 nucleotides are TGTGCCTGGAGTGTCCTAGGGGTTGGCAATCAGCCCCAGCATTTT.